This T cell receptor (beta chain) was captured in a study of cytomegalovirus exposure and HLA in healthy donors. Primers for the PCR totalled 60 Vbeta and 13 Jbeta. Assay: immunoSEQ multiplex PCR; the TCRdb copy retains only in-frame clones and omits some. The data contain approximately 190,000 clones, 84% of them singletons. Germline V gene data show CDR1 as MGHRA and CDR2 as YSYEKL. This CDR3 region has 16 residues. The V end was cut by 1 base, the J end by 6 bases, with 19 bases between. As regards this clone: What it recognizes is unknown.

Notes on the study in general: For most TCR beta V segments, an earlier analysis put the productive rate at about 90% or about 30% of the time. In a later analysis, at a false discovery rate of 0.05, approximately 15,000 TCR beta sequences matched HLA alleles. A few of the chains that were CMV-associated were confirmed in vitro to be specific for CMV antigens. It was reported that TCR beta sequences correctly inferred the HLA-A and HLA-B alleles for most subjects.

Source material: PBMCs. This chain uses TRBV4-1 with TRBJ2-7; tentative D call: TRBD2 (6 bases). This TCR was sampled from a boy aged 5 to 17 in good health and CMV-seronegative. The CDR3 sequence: CASSQGGLVRGTEQYF. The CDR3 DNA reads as TGCGCCAGCAGCCAAGGGGGCCTTGTTCGCGGGACCGAGCAGTACTTC.